The T cell receptor (beta chain) described here comes from a study of blood T cell repertoires in COVID-19. Study members were between roughly 18 and 89 years old and lived in roughly 24 US regions. CDR1 and CDR2 from the germline V gene are ENHRY and SYGVKD. CDR3 length: 15 residues. With 0 bases clipped from V and 6 bases from J, the junction kept 7 bases outside the gene matches. TCRdb's copy holds only in-frame clones and misses some; the assay was immunoSEQ multiplex PCR. The sample records around 270,000 clones, about 87% being singletons. V and J are TRBV10-3 and TRBJ2-7; 8 bases fit TRBD2. This clonotype was obtained from a woman aged 40 to 50 who had been exposed to COVID-19. Sequencing used PBMCs or T cells enriched from blood (not recorded which). The CDR3 DNA reads TGTGCCATCAGTGAGTCCGGGGTTCGGGGGGGCGAGCAGTACTTC. Protein: CAISESGVRGGEQYF.